A single sample is the source of the 10 T cell receptor beta chains below, sequenced in a study of T cell responses to AZD1222 COVID-19 vaccine. The assay was immunoSEQ multiplex PCR, and TCRdb's table has in-frame clones only and misses some. In the table there are around 110,000 clones, about 92% of which are singletons. The sample in question was peripheral blood, obtained on day 0 of AZD1222 vaccination. All receptors come from an adult in good health.

This chain uses TRBV3-1 (or the pseudogene TRBV3-2) with TRBJ2-3, with unresolved D. V lost 4 bases and J lost 2, with 13 bases in between. CDR1 is LGHDT, CDR2 YNNKEL, per germline (reference sequence). The length of the CDR3 is 15 residues. DNA of the CDR3: TGTGCCAGCAGCCCAACATGGCTAAACACAGATACGCAGTATTTT. Translation gives CASSPTWLNTDTQYF.

The sample holds one count of this clone. The chain is built from TRBV27 and TRBJ1-1; D not resolved. Trimming left V 10 bases short and J 0 bases short, with 12 bases between. CDR3 length equals 13 residues. Germline-derived CDR1 and CDR2 are MNHEY and SMNVEV (reference sequence). CDR3 nucleotides: TGTGCCACCCGAGGGCCGTTGAACACTGAAGCTTTCTTT. Amino acids: CATRGPLNTEAFF.

The chain carries TRBV28 and TRBJ2-7; 8 positions match TRBD2. CDR1 and CDR2 from the germline V gene are MDHEN and SYDVKM. The trim removed 5 bases at V and 3 bases at J, leaving 6 bases unmatched. The CDR3 runs 14 residues. CDR3 region: CASSPGGGRYEQYF. The CDR3 DNA reads TGTGCCAGCAGTCCCGGGGGGGGGCGCTACGAGCAGTACTTC.

J is TRBJ1-2 and V is TRBV28; no reliable D call. The V and J ends lost 7 bases and 2 bases respectively, with 17 bases between them. The CDR3 loop spans 15 amino acids. CDR1 MDHEN and CDR2 SYDVKM come from the germline V gene. The CDR3 loop reads CASNSYRTRNYGYTF. The CDR3 DNA reads as TGTGCCAGCAATTCATACCGGACCAGAAACTATGGCTACACCTTC.

V usage is TRBV29-1 and J usage is TRBJ2-1; 13 bases align to TRBD2. Germline V gene data show CDR1 as SQVTM and CDR2 as ANQGSEA. This CDR3 contains 14 residues. The J segment lost 9 bases and the V segment lost 5 bases, leaving 7 bases of the junction unmatched. CDR3 sequence (DNA): TGCAGCGTTCTCGGACTAGCGGGAGTAAGTGAGCAGTTCTTC. Its translation: CSVLGLAGVSEQFF.

The rearrangement joins TRBV5-1 to TRBJ1-2; 10 bases agree with TRBD1. From germline, CDR1 is SGHRS and CDR2 YFSETQ. V dropped 0 bases and J dropped 11; count of bases not matched to a gene: 10. The CDR3 contains 15 residues. The CDR3 sequence is CASSLEGQGPDYYTF. CDR3 DNA: TGCGCCAGCAGCTTGGAGGGACAGGGGCCCGACTATTACACCTTC.

The chain recombines TRBV7-9 with TRBJ2-1; D is ambiguous. With 5 bases removed from V and 9 bases from J, the gap between germline ends came to 11 bases. This CDR3 is 12 amino acids long. CDR1 is SEHNR, CDR2 FQNEAQ, per germline (reference sequence). The CDR3 sequence is CASSLPHGEQFF. In nucleotides, the CDR3 is TGTGCCAGCAGCCTACCCCACGGTGAGCAGTTCTTC. Filled out from reference TRBV7-9 and TRBJ2-1, the complete variable domain reads DTGVSQNPRHKITKRGQNVTFRCDPISEHNRLYWYRQTLGQGPEFLTYFQNEAQLEKSRLLSDRFSAERPKGSFSTLEIQRTEQGDSAMYLCASSLPHGEQFFGPGTRLTVL.

The chain is built from TRBV2 and TRBJ2-7; D not resolved. V gave up 10 bases and J gave up 3 bases, with 13 bases separating them. CDR1 and CDR2 (germline): SNHLY, FYNNEI. The length of the CDR3 is 12 residues. The CDR3 region has the DNA TGTGCCACCCGGGCGGTTCGCTACGAGCAGTACTTC. It translates to CATRAVRYEQYF. Full variable domain (outside the CDR3, taken from reference TRBV2 and TRBJ2-7): EPEVTQTPSHQVTQMGQEVILRCVPISNHLYFYWYRQILGQKVEFLVSFYNNEISEKSEIFDDQFSVERPDGSNFTLKIRSTKLEDSAMYFCATRAVRYEQYFGPGTRLTVT.

The CDR3 loop is CASSDLYGTSKLSYEQYF. The CDR3 nucleotides read TGTGCCAGCAGTGATCTGTACGGGACCAGTAAACTCTCCTACGAGCAGTACTTC. The chain carries TRBV6-1 and TRBJ2-7; D may be TRBD1 or TRBD2 (5 bases each). This CDR3 has 18 amino acids. The germline V gene has CDR1 MNHNS and CDR2 SASEGT. With 3 bases removed from V and 0 bases from J, the gap between germline ends came to 21 bases.

This clone was detected only once. The CDR3 DNA sequence: TGTGCCAGCAGCTTGGCTAGCGGGATCGCCACAGATACGCAGTATTTT. It is translated as CASSLASGIATDTQYF. The chain joins TRBV5-4 to TRBJ2-3; the match to TRBD2 covers 9 bases. This CDR3 contains 16 residues. V shed 0 bases, J shed 2 bases, and the junction held 4 bases outside the gene matches. Germline-derived CDR1 and CDR2 are SGHNT and YYREEE (reference sequence).